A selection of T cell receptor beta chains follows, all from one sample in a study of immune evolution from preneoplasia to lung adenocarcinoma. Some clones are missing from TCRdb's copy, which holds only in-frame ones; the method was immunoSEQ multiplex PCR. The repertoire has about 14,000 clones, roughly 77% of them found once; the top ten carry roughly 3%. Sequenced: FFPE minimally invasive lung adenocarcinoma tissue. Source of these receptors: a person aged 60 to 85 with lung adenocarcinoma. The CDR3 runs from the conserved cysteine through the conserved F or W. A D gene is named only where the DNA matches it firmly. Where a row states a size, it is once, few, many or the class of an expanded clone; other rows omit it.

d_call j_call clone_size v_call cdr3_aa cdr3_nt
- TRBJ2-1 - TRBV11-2 CASSLGRGAGNLFF TGTGCCAGCAGCTTAGGCAGGGGGGCCGGTAATCTGTTCTTC
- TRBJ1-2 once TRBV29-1 CSGMQGDYGYTF TGCAGCGGGATGCAGGGTGACTATGGCTACACCTTC
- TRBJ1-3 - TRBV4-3 CASSHGPEGSGGNTIYF TGCGCCAGCAGCCACGGTCCCGAGGGAAGCGGGGGAAACACCATATATTTT
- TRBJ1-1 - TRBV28 CASSPTADPPEAFF TGTGCCAGCAGTCCGACCGCGGATCCACCTGAAGCTTTCTTT
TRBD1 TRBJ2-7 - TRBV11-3 CASSYPSGQGGRYEQYF TGTGCCAGCAGCTACCCATCCGGACAGGGGGGAAGGTACGAGCAGTACTTC
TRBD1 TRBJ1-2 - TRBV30 CAWQDRGDYGYTF TGTGCCTGGCAGGACAGGGGCGACTATGGCTACACCTTC
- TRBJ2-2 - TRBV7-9 CASSLGGPYTGELFF TGTGCCAGCAGTCTCGGGGGGCCCTACACCGGGGAGCTGTTTTTT
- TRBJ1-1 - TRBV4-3 CASSHRAWNTEAFF TGCGCCAGCAGCCACCGAGCCTGGAACACTGAAGCTTTCTTT
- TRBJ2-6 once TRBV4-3 CASSPRTASGANVLTF TGCGCCAGCAGCCCGCGGACGGCCTCTGGGGCCAACGTCCTGACTTTC
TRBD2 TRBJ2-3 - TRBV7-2 CASSRTSGGGWGTDTQYF TGTGCCAGCAGCCGGACTAGCGGGGGAGGTTGGGGCACAGATACGCAGTATTTT
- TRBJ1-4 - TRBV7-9 CASTSQWGPREKLFF TGTGCCAGCACCTCCCAGTGGGGACCTCGAGAAAAACTGTTTTTT
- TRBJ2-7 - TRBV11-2 CASSPTGLGEQYF TGTGCCAGCAGCCCCACAGGGTTGGGCGAGCAGTACTTC
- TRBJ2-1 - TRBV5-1 CASSLGRNEQFF TGCGCCAGCAGCTTGGGCAGAAATGAGCAGTTCTTC
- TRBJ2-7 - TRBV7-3 CASSFRGPPYEQYF TGTGCCAGCAGCTTCAGGGGACCTCCCTACGAGCAGTACTTC
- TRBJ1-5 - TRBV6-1 CASSESQGSNQPQHF TGTGCCAGCAGTGAAAGTCAGGGGAGCAATCAGCCCCAGCATTTT
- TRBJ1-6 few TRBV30 CAWNRDSPLHF TGTGCCTGGAACAGGGATTCACCCCTCCACTTT
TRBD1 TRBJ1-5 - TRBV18 CASSPTGQGYQPQHF TGTGCCAGCTCACCTACGGGACAGGGATATCAGCCCCAGCATTTT
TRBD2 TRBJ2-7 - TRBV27 CASSRGLAGGISYEQYF TGTGCCAGCTCTAGGGGATTAGCGGGGGGTATCTCCTACGAGCAGTACTTC
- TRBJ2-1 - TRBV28 CASSSPAVNEQFF TGTGCCAGCAGTTCCCCAGCAGTAAATGAGCAGTTCTTC
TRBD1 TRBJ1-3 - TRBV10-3 CAIRTGEGGNTIYF TGTGCCATCAGAACAGGGGAAGGTGGAAACACCATATATTTT
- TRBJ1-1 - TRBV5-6 CASSWGLQGEAFF TGTGCCAGCAGCTGGGGATTACAGGGAGAAGCTTTCTTT
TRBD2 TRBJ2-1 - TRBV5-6 CASSSTLAGTYNEQFF TGTGCCAGCAGTTCCACCCTAGCGGGCACCTACAATGAGCAGTTCTTC
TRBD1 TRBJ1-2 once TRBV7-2 CASSANRGLGGYGYTF TGTGCCAGCAGCGCCAACAGGGGGCTCGGTGGGTATGGCTACACCTTC
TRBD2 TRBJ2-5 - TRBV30 CAWSAGGQETQYF TGTGCCTGGAGTGCGGGGGGGCAGGAGACCCAGTACTTC
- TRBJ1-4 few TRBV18 CASSGQNANEKLFF TGTGCCAGCTCAGGACAGAATGCTAATGAAAAACTGTTTTTT
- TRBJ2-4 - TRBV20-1 CSARGKYYF TGCAGTGCTAGGGGGAAATATTACTTC
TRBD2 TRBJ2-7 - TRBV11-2 CATRPGLAGRGIYEQYF TGTGCCACCCGCCCGGGACTAGCGGGAAGGGGAATCTACGAGCAGTACTTC
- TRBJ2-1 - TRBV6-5 CASTDRRYEQFF TGTGCCAGCACTGACAGGCGTTATGAGCAGTTCTTC
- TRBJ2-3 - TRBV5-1 CASNRGEDTQYF TGCGCCAGCAACCGGGGAGAAGATACGCAGTATTTT
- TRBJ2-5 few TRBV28 CASSSRIGAIQETQYF TGTGCCAGCAGTTCACGAATAGGCGCCATCCAAGAGACCCAGTACTTC
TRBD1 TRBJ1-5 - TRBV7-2 CASSWTGGRDQPQHF TGTGCCAGCAGCTGGACAGGGGGCAGGGATCAGCCCCAGCATTTT
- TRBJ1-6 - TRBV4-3 CASSQGDSNSPLHF TGCGCCAGCAGCCAAGGCGACAGTAATTCACCCCTCCACTTT
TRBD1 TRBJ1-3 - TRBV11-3 CASSPGQGPGNTIYF TGTGCCAGCAGCCCGGGACAGGGACCTGGAAACACCATATATTTT
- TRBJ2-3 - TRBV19 CASSNWAGYF TGTGCCAGTAGTAATTGGGCAGGGTATTTT
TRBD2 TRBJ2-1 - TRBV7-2 CASSPGGERGSEQFF TGTGCCAGCAGCCCCGGGGGGGAGCGGGGCAGTGAGCAGTTCTTC
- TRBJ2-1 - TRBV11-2 CASSLALLEGEQFF TGTGCCAGCAGCTTAGCTCTGTTGGAGGGTGAGCAGTTCTTC
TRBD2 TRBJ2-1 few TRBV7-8 CASSLAGPSGSGNNEQFF TGTGCCAGCAGCTTAGCGGGGCCTAGCGGGAGTGGGAACAATGAGCAGTTCTTC
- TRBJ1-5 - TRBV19 CASSTRTGNSNQPQHF TGTGCCAGTAGTACACGGACGGGAAATAGCAATCAGCCCCAGCATTTT
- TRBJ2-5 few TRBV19 CASSIGLGLPQETQYF TGTGCCAGTAGTATAGGTCTGGGGTTGCCACAAGAGACCCAGTACTTC
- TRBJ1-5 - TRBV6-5 CASSSEPYSNQPQHF TGTGCCAGCAGTTCGGAGCCGTATAGCAATCAGCCCCAGCATTTT
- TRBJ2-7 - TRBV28 CASISGSATYEQYF TGTGCCAGCATTTCCGGCTCCGCAACCTACGAGCAGTACTTC
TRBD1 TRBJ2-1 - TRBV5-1 CASSLGTGPNEQFF TGCGCCAGCAGCTTAGGGACAGGCCCCAATGAGCAGTTCTTC
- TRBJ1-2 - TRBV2 CASSEDFPLNYGYTF TGTGCCAGCAGTGAAGACTTCCCGCTGAACTATGGCTACACCTTC
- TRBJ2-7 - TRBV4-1 CASSQERLGVEQYF TGCGCCAGCAGCCAAGAAAGACTTGGGGTCGAGCAGTACTTC
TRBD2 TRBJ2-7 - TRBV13 CASSSSGRAPPYYEQYF TGTGCCAGCAGCTCTAGCGGGAGGGCCCCCCCCTACTACGAGCAGTACTTC
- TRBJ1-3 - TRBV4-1 CASSLPGTVGNTIYF TGCGCCAGCAGCCTACCCGGGACGGTTGGAAACACCATATATTTT
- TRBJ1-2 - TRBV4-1 CASSQDRDGGYGYTF TGCGCCAGCAGCCAAGATCGGGACGGGGGCTATGGCTACACCTTC
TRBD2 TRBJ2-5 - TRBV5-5 CASTFGRGEETQYF TGTGCCAGCACCTTTGGCCGGGGGGAAGAGACCCAGTACTTC
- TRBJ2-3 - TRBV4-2 CASSQDWRQTSTDTQYF TGTGCCAGCAGCCAAGATTGGAGACAAACTAGCACAGATACGCAGTATTTT